The 3 T cell receptor beta chains listed next were all sequenced from one sample in a study of blood T cells in healthy people across ages. Combining a sample-barcoded 5' primer with a J-beta primer mix, a second PCR ran for 7 to 11 cycles. TCRdb re-called the 5' RACE reads through MiXCR, storing one row per CDR3 protein. The repertoire has some 1.5 million distinct CDR3 sequences, roughly 30% of them found once; the top ten carry less than 9.5%. What was sequenced was blood. The source of these receptors is a woman in her 30s in good health.

The sample holds a few counts of this clonotype. The chain combines TRBV20-1 with TRBJ2-1; D call uncertain. This CDR3 is built from 15 residues. V gave up 4 bases and J gave up 0 bases, with 13 bases separating them. Germline V CDR1 and CDR2: DFQATT, SNEGSKA (reference sequence). The CDR3 loop is CSAIPPRSSYNEQFF. DNA for the CDR3: TGCAGTGCTATTCCCCCGCGGAGCTCCTACAATGAGCAGTTCTTC.

J is TRBJ2-3 and V is TRBV28, with unresolved D. The CDR3 is 14 residues long. Between the trimmed V and J ends, which lost 3 bases and 2 bases, there was a span of 9 bases. Per germline, CDR1 MDHEN and CDR2 SYDVKM. The CDR3 protein is CASSFATLTDTQYF. In nucleotides, the CDR3 is TGTGCCAGCAGTTTCGCCACTCTCACAGATACGCAGTATTTT.

CDR3 DNA sequence: TGCAGCGTGGGGGAAGGGACTCACAACAATGAGCAGTACTTC. It yields the protein CSVGEGTHNNEQYF. The chain carries TRBV29-1 and TRBJ2-1, with D possibly matching TRBD2 (6 bases). The assigned J gene may be wrong: the sequence end matches TRBJ2-7 better. The CDR3 runs to 14 residues. Germline V gives CDR1 SQVTM, CDR2 ANQGSEA.